The 28 T cell receptor beta chains listed next were all sequenced from one sample in a study of blood T cell repertoires in COVID-19. Measured with immunoSEQ multiplex PCR; TCRdb has only the in-frame clones, and not every one. The sample lists some 86,000 clones; about 91% were seen once. Sequencing input: peripheral blood. The receptors were gathered from a human donor with active COVID-19. The donor label of this sample is uncertain.

The J gene is TRBJ1-2, the V gene TRBV6-5; 9 bases agree with TRBD1. CDR1 is MNHEY and CDR2 is SVGAGI in the germline V gene. The trim removed 2 bases at V and 8 bases at J, leaving 6 bases unmatched. The CDR3 contains 14 residues. As DNA, the CDR3 is TGTGCCAGCAGTTACGCGGGGACAGGGTACGGCTACACCTTC. Translated: CASSYAGTGYGYTF.

V gene TRBV13 combines with J gene TRBJ2-3, with 7 nucleotides matching TRBD2. CDR1 and CDR2 (germline): PRHDT, FYEKMQ (reference sequence). The V segment lost 5 bases and the J segment 9 bases; nucleotides outside the gene matches: 8. The CDR3 runs 13 residues. CDR3 amino acids: CASSPTGGDTQYF. Here the CDR3 DNA reads TGTGCCAGCAGCCCCACGGGGGGAGACACGCAGTATTTT.

The rearrangement links TRBV5-6 to TRBJ2-2; D unresolved. The CDR3 loop spans 14 amino acids. The germline CDR1 and CDR2 sequences are SGHDT and YYEEEE. Deletions cut 3 bases from V and 6 bases from J, with 12 bases between. CDR3 bases: TGTGCCAGCAGCTCGAACAGTTTTCCCGGGGAGCTGTTTTTT. Translation gives CASSSNSFPGELFF. The whole variable domain, remainder taken from reference TRBV5-6 and TRBJ2-2, is DAGVTQSPTHLIKTRGQQVTLRCSPKSGHDTVSWYQQALGQGPQFIFQYYEEEERQRGNFPDRFSGHQFPNYSSELNVNALLLGDSALYLCASSSNSFPGELFFGEGSRLTVL.

The genes are TRBV19 and TRBJ2-5, with 9 bases identical to TRBD2. The CDR3 is 16 amino acids. The trim removed 5 bases at V and 2 bases at J, leaving 9 bases unmatched. Germline V gene sequence: CDR1 LNHDA, CDR2 SQIVND (reference sequence). This CDR3 is CASSASVAGAQETQYF. As DNA, the CDR3 is TGTGCCAGTAGTGCGTCGGTAGCGGGGGCACAAGAGACCCAGTACTTC.

V is TRBV7-3 and J is TRBJ2-2; D is unresolved. CDR1 and CDR2 from the germline V gene are SGHTA and FQGTGA. The germline V and J ends were trimmed by 4 bases and 3 bases, with 9 bases remaining between them. This CDR3 spans 14 amino acids. In DNA, the CDR3 is TGTGCCAGCAGCTCGCGAATGGACACCGGGGAGCTGTTTTTT. Residues: CASSSRMDTGELFF. Looking up the rest from reference TRBV7-3 and TRBJ2-2 gives the full variable domain: GAGVSQTPSNKVTEKGKYVELRCDPISGHTALYWYRQSLGQGPEFLIYFQGTGAADDSGLPNDRFFAVRPEGSVSTLKIQRTERGDSAVYLCASSSRMDTGELFFGEGSRLTVL.

This clone was seen only once. The chain is built from TRBV28 and TRBJ1-6; TRBD1 agrees at 8 bases. The length of the CDR3 is 16 residues. The V segment lost 4 bases and the J segment 11 bases; nucleotides outside the gene matches: 13. Per germline, CDR1 MDHEN and CDR2 SYDVKM. The CDR3 reads CASSSFLTGVRTPLHF. The CDR3 region has the DNA TGTGCCAGCAGTTCTTTCCTGACAGGGGTTAGGACACCCCTCCACTTT. Variable domain in full (rest from reference TRBV28 and TRBJ1-6): DVKVTQSSRYLVKRTGEKVFLECVQDMDHENMFWYRQDPGLGLRLIYFSYDVKMKEKGDIPEGYSVSREKKERFSLILESASTNQTSMYLCASSSFLTGVRTPLHFGNGTRLTVT.

The genes are TRBV7-2 and TRBJ2-7; TRBD1 might be the D (5 bases). V was pared by 1 base and J by 0 bases, with 13 bases between. The CDR3 is made up of 16 amino acids. Germline-derived CDR1 and CDR2 are SGHTA and FQGNSA. CDR3 loop: CASSLGAGRGSYEQYF. CDR3 DNA sequence: TGTGCCAGCAGCTTAGGGGCAGGAAGGGGCTCCTACGAGCAGTACTTC.

The V call is TRBV4-3, the J call TRBJ2-5; 9 bases fit TRBD2. V lost 3 bases, J lost 5 bases, and 10 bases stayed unmatched. The germline V gene encodes CDR1 LGHNA and CDR2 YSLEER. The CDR3 is 16 amino acids. In DNA, the CDR3 is TGCGCCAGCAGCCATGTCGAGCGGGGGGTTCGGGAGACCCAGTACTTC. Residues: CASSHVERGVRETQYF.

The chain recombines TRBV18 with TRBJ1-2, with D possibly TRBD1 on 5 matching bases. V was clipped by 3 bases and J by 6 bases, with 17 bases between them. This CDR3 has 15 amino acids. Germline V gene lookup returns CDR1 KGHSH and CDR2 LQKENI. DNA of the CDR3: TGTGCCAGCTCACCCTCAACAGGATCCGAAGATGGCTACACCTTC. As protein: CASSPSTGSEDGYTF. The full variable domain, completed using reference TRBV18 and TRBJ1-2, is NAGVMQNPRHLVRRRGQEARLRCSPMKGHSHVYWYRQLPEEGLKFMVYLQKENIIDESGMPKERFSAEFPKEGPSILRIQQVVRGDSAAYFCASSPSTGSEDGYTFGSGTRLTVV.

This chain links TRBV19 with TRBJ2-1; TRBD2 is a possible D gene (6 bases). V lost 11 bases to trimming and J lost 7 bases, with 21 bases between them. The CDR3 is 14 amino acids. CDR1 and CDR2 from the germline V gene are LNHDA and SQIVND (reference sequence). In DNA, the CDR3 is TGTGCCGGCTCAAGCGGCGGGGTTCGGAATGAGCAGTTCTTC. Translating gives CAGSSGGVRNEQFF. The full variable domain, rest sourced from reference TRBV19 and TRBJ2-1, is DGGITQSPKYLFRKEGQNVTLSCEQNLNHDAMYWYRQDPGQGLRLIYYSQIVNDFQKGDIAEGYSVSREKKESFPLTVTSAQKNPTAFYLCAGSSGGVRNEQFFGPGTRLTVL.

This clone was found once. The CDR3 spells CASNRQGSYEQYF. Written as DNA, the CDR3 is TGTGCCAGCAACCGACAGGGGAGTTACGAGCAGTACTTC. The V and J genes are TRBV6-5 and TRBJ2-7; TRBD1 matches at 8 bases. V lost 7 bases and J lost 4; bases outside the gene matches: 6. The CDR3 is made up of 13 amino acids. Germline V gives CDR1 MNHEY, CDR2 SVGAGI.

J is TRBJ2-1 and V is TRBV11-2, with TRBD2 matching over 10 bases. Germline V gene lookup returns CDR1 SGHAT and CDR2 FQNNGV. The junction had 4 bases not matched to a gene; V was cut back by 5 bases and J by 3 bases. The CDR3 is made up of 15 amino acids. The CDR3 DNA follows: TGTGCCAGCAGCCAAACTAGCGGGGACTACAATGAGCAGTTCTTC. Protein sequence: CASSQTSGDYNEQFF. The whole variable domain, remainder taken from reference TRBV11-2 and TRBJ2-1, is EAGVAQSPRYKIIEKRQSVAFWCNPISGHATLYWYQQILGQGPKLLIQFQNNGVVDDSQLPKDRFSAERLKGVDSTLKIQPAKLEDSAVYLCASSQTSGDYNEQFFGPGTRLTVL.

The rearrangement joins TRBV9 to TRBJ1-1; TRBD1 agrees at 7 bases. This CDR3 spans 13 amino acids. Losses at the gene ends were 4 bases for V and 11 bases for J; bases not matched to a gene: 11. Germline CDR1 SGDLS, CDR2 YYNGEE. CDR3 in DNA: TGTGCCAGCAGCTCAGACAGGGTCCCTTGGGCTTTCTTT. Protein sequence: CASSSDRVPWAFF. The entire variable domain, with the rest obtained from reference TRBV9 and TRBJ1-1, is as follows: DSGVTQTPKHLITATGQRVTLRCSPRSGDLSVYWYQQSLDQGLQFLIQYYNGEERAKGNILERFSAQQFPDLHSELNLSSLELGDSALYFCASSSDRVPWAFFGQGTRLTVV.

This clone was detected once. The chain employs TRBV5-1 and TRBJ1-2; D gene uncertain. The CDR3 extends over 15 amino acids. Trimming removed 4 bases from V and 3 bases from J, with 16 bases in between. CDR1 SGHRS and CDR2 YFSETQ come from the germline V gene. The CDR3 region has the DNA TGCGCCAGCAGCCCAAAATCCCAGGTGGACTATGGCTACACCTTC. Translation gives CASSPKSQVDYGYTF.

The V call is TRBV12-3 or TRBV12-4, the J call TRBJ2-7; 8 nucleotides agree with TRBD2. The CDR3 totals 13 residues. V was clipped by 5 bases and J by 3 bases; unmatched bases: 3. Here the CDR3 reads CASSLSGIYEQYF. CDR3 DNA: TGTGCCAGCAGTCTTAGCGGGATCTACGAGCAGTACTTC.

The chain has TRBV9 and TRBJ1-1; D may be TRBD1 (5 bases). CDR3 length: 15 amino acids. V was trimmed by 4 bases and J by 6 bases, leaving 19 bases between them. Looked up from germline, CDR1 is SGDLS and CDR2 is YYNGEE. CDR3 in amino acids: CASSLSPGGMAEAFF. The CDR3 region has the DNA TGTGCCAGCAGCTTATCCCCCGGGGGTATGGCTGAAGCTTTCTTT.

This clone was seen only a few times. The V and J genes are TRBV4-1 and TRBJ2-3; D unresolved. CDR1 is MGHRA, CDR2 YSYEKL, per germline. V was cut by 3 bases and J by 6 bases, with 22 bases left in between. The CDR3 is made up of 17 amino acids. DNA of the CDR3: TGCGCCAGCAGCCAGGCGCCTCCACAGATAATTTCGGATACGCAGTATTTT. Translation: CASSQAPPQIISDTQYF.

The rearrangement links TRBV11-3 to TRBJ1-1; D is possibly TRBD1 (5 bases). Trimming stripped 5 bases from V and 6 bases from J, with 13 bases between. This CDR3 spans 13 amino acids. In germline, CDR1 is SGHNT, CDR2 YENEEA. The CDR3 bases are TGTGCCAGCAGCCTCCGGAGGGGCTCTGAAGCTTTCTTT. This sequence encodes CASSLRRGSEAFF.

This clone was observed a single time. V and J are TRBV6-5 and TRBJ2-7; 7 positions agree with TRBD1. Losses at the gene ends were 6 bases for V and 0 bases for J; bases not matched to a gene: 8. CDR1 and CDR2 from the germline V gene are MNHEY and SVGAGI. This CDR3 spans 15 amino acids. CDR3 DNA sequence: TGTGCCAGCAGGTCCCCGGGACAGAGCTCCTACGAGCAGTACTTC. Protein product: CASRSPGQSSYEQYF.

The J gene is TRBJ1-3, the V gene TRBV4-1, with 7 bases matching TRBD1. J gave up 0 bases and V 4 bases, and 15 bases lay outside the gene matches. Germline V gives CDR1 MGHRA, CDR2 YSYEKL. The CDR3 spans 19 residues. The CDR3 bases are TGCGCCAGCAGCCGCCACAGTACAGGGGCGCTTAGCTCTGGAAACACCATATATTTT. It specifies CASSRHSTGALSSGNTIYF.

CDR3 sequence reads: CASSHLVSSASYSNQPQHF. In DNA, the CDR3 is TGTGCCAGCAGTCACCTGGTCTCATCAGCGTCATATAGCAATCAGCCCCAGCATTTT. This chain uses TRBV6-2 or TRBV6-3 with TRBJ1-5; no clear D. This CDR3 has 19 amino acids. The V and J ends lost 5 bases and 0 bases respectively, with 23 bases between them. CDR1 and CDR2 (germline): MNHEY, SVGEGT.

In nucleotides, the CDR3 is TGTGCCAGCAGCTTAGCACTAGGAGTCTCCAGCGAGCAGTACTTC. Amino acids: CASSLALGVSSEQYF. This chain connects TRBV7-8 to TRBJ2-7, with D possibly matching TRBD2 (5 bases). CDR1 and CDR2 from the germline V gene are SGHVS and FQNEAQ. Trimming removed 0 bases at V and 6 bases at J, with 15 bases between. This CDR3 has 15 residues.

The genes are TRBV6-5 and TRBJ1-2; no firm D call. V dropped 5 bases and J dropped 2 bases, with 12 bases sitting between them. The germline gives CDR1 MNHEY, CDR2 SVGAGI. The CDR3 totals 14 residues. The CDR3 region has the DNA TGTGCCAGCAGTCGGGGAGCGGGGAACTATGGCTACACCTTC. Its translation is CASSRGAGNYGYTF.

This chain connects TRBV12-3 or TRBV12-4 to TRBJ2-7; D is unresolved. With 1 base removed from V and 6 bases from J, the gap between germline ends came to 10 bases. This CDR3 has 13 amino acids. DNA of the CDR3: TGTGCCAGCAGTTTAGGGCCAGGCCCCGAGCAGTACTTC. It translates to CASSLGPGPEQYF.

This chain uses TRBV4-1 with TRBJ1-5; possible D gene TRBD1, 5 bases. The CDR3 is made up of 14 amino acids. Germline lookup yields CDR1 MGHRA and CDR2 YSYEKL. The V and J ends lost 1 base and 6 bases respectively, with 10 bases between them. CDR3 protein: CASSQGEGSQPQHF. In DNA form, the CDR3 reads TGCGCCAGCAGCCAAGGGGAGGGGAGTCAGCCCCAGCATTTT.

This chain links TRBV6-5 with TRBJ2-3; possible D gene TRBD2, 6 bases. V lost 8 bases and J lost 4, with 19 bases in between. This CDR3 region has 15 residues. CDR1 MNHEY and CDR2 SVGAGI come from the germline V gene. CDR3 region: CASGGLAGRADTQYF. The CDR3 DNA reads as TGTGCCAGCGGGGGGTTGGCAGGTAGGGCAGATACGCAGTATTTT.

The V gene is TRBV27, the J gene TRBJ2-7; TRBD2 might be the D (7 bases). This CDR3 has 16 amino acids. From germline, CDR1 is MNHEY and CDR2 SMNVEV (reference sequence). V lost 1 base to trimming and J lost 2 bases, with 15 bases between them. The CDR3 here is CASSLLGGLRTYEQYF. The CDR3 bases are TGTGCCAGCAGTTTATTGGGGGGGCTTCGAACCTACGAGCAGTACTTC.

The chain couples TRBV2 to TRBJ1-5; no firm D call. Per the germline V gene, CDR1 is SNHLY and CDR2 is FYNNEI. This CDR3 is built from 15 residues. V was shortened by 7 bases and J by 6 bases, with 19 bases between the two germline ends. The CDR3 region has the DNA TGTGCCAGCAAGTTCGAGGGCGCGAGAAGTCAGCCCCAGCATTTT. Amino acids: CASKFEGARSQPQHF. The complete variable domain, with remaining parts taken from reference TRBV2 and TRBJ1-5, reads EPEVTQTPSHQVTQMGQEVILRCVPISNHLYFYWYRQILGQKVEFLVSFYNNEISEKSEIFDDQFSVERPDGSNFTLKIRSTKLEDSAMYFCASKFEGARSQPQHFGDGTRLSIL.